This T cell receptor (beta chain) was sequenced during a study of T-cell reconstitution after alpha-beta-depleted transplantation in children. Molecular barcoding with unique molecular identifiers was used for the TCRbeta library. TCRdb redid the calling of the PCR reads with MiXCR, one entry per CDR3 protein. Altogether about 600,000 distinct CDR3 sequences are present, roughly 10% being singletons, with the ten largest covering less than 5%. About this clonotype: The junction shows a germline mismatch at one end, possibly a read error.

There are 15 residues in the CDR3. Germline loops: CDR1 KGHSH, CDR2 LQKENI. This TCR was sampled from a human donor who donated a stem cell graft to a child with acute myeloid leukemia. The starting material was PBMCs from the stem cell graft donor, obtained from the stem cell graft. The chain links TRBV18 to TRBJ2-7; 11 nucleotides match TRBD2. DNA of the CDR3: TGTGCCAACTCACCGGCTAGCGGGAGGTCCTACGAGCAGTACTTC. Residues: CANSPASGRSYEQYF.